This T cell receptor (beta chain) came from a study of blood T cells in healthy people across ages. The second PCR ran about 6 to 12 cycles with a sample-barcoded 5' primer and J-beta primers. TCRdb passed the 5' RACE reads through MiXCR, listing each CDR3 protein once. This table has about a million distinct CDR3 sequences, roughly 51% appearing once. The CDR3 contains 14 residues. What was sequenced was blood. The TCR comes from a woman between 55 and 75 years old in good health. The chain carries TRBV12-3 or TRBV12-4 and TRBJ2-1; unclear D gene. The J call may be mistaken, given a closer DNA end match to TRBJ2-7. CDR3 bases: TGTGCCAGCAGTTTCTTCTATAATCTCTACGAGCAGTACTTC. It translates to CASSFFYNLYEQYF.